One and the same sample provided the 4 T cell receptor beta chains below, sequenced in a study of cytomegalovirus exposure and HLA in healthy donors. The PCR employed 60 Vbeta primers together with 13 Jbeta primers. Sequencing was performed with immunoSEQ multiplex PCR; in TCRdb, only in-frame clones are kept and a portion is missing. The data contain 210,000 or so clones, roughly 80% of them singletons. The sequenced material came from PBMCs. The source is a middle-aged man in good health and CMV-seronegative.

The V and J genes are TRBV29-1 and TRBJ1-4; maybe TRBD1 (5 bases). Germline V gene data show CDR1 as SQVTM and CDR2 as ANQGSEA. V was pared by 7 bases and J by 7 bases, with 10 bases between. CDR3 length: 11 residues. CDR3 in amino acids: CSAADSEKLFF. As DNA, the CDR3 is TGCAGCGCTGCAGACAGTGAAAAACTGTTTTTT.

The genes are TRBV2 and TRBJ2-7, with 8 bases identical to TRBD1. Germline trimming cut 2 bases from V and 0 bases from J; bases unmatched to any gene: 15. The CDR3 has 19 amino acids. Germline lookup yields CDR1 SNHLY and CDR2 FYNNEI. The CDR3 coding sequence is TGTGCCAGCAGTGAATACTTCTCCCTCTCAGGGGGCGCCTCCTACGAGCAGTACTTC. Its protein is CASSEYFSLSGGASYEQYF.

The rearrangement uses TRBV7-9 and TRBJ2-2; D unclear. There are 14 residues in the CDR3. CDR1 and CDR2 (germline): SEHNR, FQNEAQ (reference sequence). V was pared by 3 bases and J by 1 base, with 6 bases between. CDR3 sequence: CASSLVRNTGELFF. The CDR3 bases are TGTGCCAGCAGCTTGGTCAGGAACACCGGGGAGCTGTTTTTT.

CDR3 sequence (DNA): TGTGCCACCAGCAGAGAAAGAAGCGGACGGCCCCAGCATTTT. Protein product: CATSRERSGRPQHF. The chain couples TRBV15 to TRBJ1-5; unclear D gene. This CDR3 spans 14 amino acids. V was trimmed by 0 bases and J by 9 bases, leaving 12 bases between them. Germline CDR1 is LNHNV and CDR2 is YYDKDF (reference sequence).